These T cell receptor beta chains were read from a single sample in a study of OX40 agonist ivuxolimab in advanced cancers. Assay: immunoSEQ multiplex PCR; the TCRdb copy retains only in-frame clones and omits some. Found here are 30,000 to 40,000 clones, 80% to 95% of them singletons; the top ten hold 4% to 5%. This material consisted of CD4+ or CD8+ T cells sorted from blood, taken in a trial of the OX40 agonist ivuxolimab. These receptor sequences come from an adult with an advanced solid tumor such as melanoma, head and neck, liver or kidney cancer. Both conserved end residues are part of each CDR3. The D gene is left open where the match is weak. Expanded clones are given a class, and other clones once, few, many or no size at all.

NA NA TRBJ2-3 TRBV28 TGTGCCAGCAGCGCGAACAGAGTCACAGATACGCAGTATTTT CASSANRVTDTQYF
NA NA TRBJ2-5 TRBV7-2 TGTGCCAGCAGCGGGGGAGTGCGGGAGACCCAGTACTTC CASSGGVRETQYF
NA NA TRBJ1-5 TRBV6-5 TGTGCCAGCAGTCCTCATAGCAATCAGCCCCAGCATTTT CASSPHSNQPQHF
NA NA TRBJ2-7 TRBV7-9 TGTGCCAGCAGCTTAGACTTTCGGGGGGAGCAGTACTTC CASSLDFRGEQYF
NA NA TRBJ2-1 TRBV5-1 TGCGCCAGCAGCTTGGGAGAATCCTACAATGAGCAGTTCTTC CASSLGESYNEQFF
NA NA TRBJ2-7 TRBV6-6 TGTGCCAGCAGACACGACAGCCTAAGCTCCTACGAGCAGTACTTC CASRHDSLSSYEQYF
TRBD1 NA TRBJ2-5 TRBV19 TGTGCCAGTAGTATATTCACAGGGGATGGAGAGACCCAGTACTTC CASSIFTGDGETQYF
TRBD1 NA TRBJ1-1 TRBV19 TGTGCCAGTAGTACGACAGGGGACACTGAAGCTTTCTTT CASSTTGDTEAFF
TRBD1 NA TRBJ2-2 TRBV7-2 TGTGCCAGCAGCAGGTACAGGGGCCTGGACACCGGGGAGCTGTTTTTT CASSRYRGLDTGELFF
NA NA TRBJ2-7 TRBV6-5 TGTGCCAGCAGTCCCTCCGGACGAACCTACGAGCAGTACTTC CASSPSGRTYEQYF
NA NA TRBJ1-1 TRBV21-1 TGTGCCAGCAACGGCCGCGGGGCAAACACTGAAGCTTTCTTT CASNGRGANTEAFF
NA NA TRBJ2-1 TRBV5-4 TGTGCCAGCAGCTTGGAAGTCTACAATGAGCAGTTCTTC CASSLEVYNEQFF
NA NA TRBJ1-2 TRBV10-3 TGTGCCATCAGTGGGGTGACCCGGCATGGCTACACCTTC CAISGVTRHGYTF
NA NA TRBJ2-7 TRBV6-5 TGTGCCAGCAGTCCCAAGAACTGGGTCGAGCAGTACTTC CASSPKNWVEQYF
NA NA TRBJ2-2 TRBV5-1 TGCGCCAGCAGCCCCGGGACCCCCCTCACCGGGGAGCTGTTTTTT CASSPGTPLTGELFF
TRBD2 NA TRBJ2-7 TRBV5-6 TGTGCCAGCAGCTTGGTCGGACTAGCGGGAGGGTACGAGCAGTACTTC CASSLVGLAGGYEQYF
TRBD2 NA TRBJ2-1 TRBV29-1 TGCAGCGTTGCGTCGGCTAGCGGAATCTACAATGAGCAGTTCTTC CSVASASGIYNEQFF
TRBD2 NA TRBJ2-5 TRBV5-1 TGCGCCAGCAGCTTGGCGGCGGGAGGAGGTGAGACCCAGTACTTC CASSLAAGGGETQYF
NA NA TRBJ2-4 TRBV5-5 TGTGCCAGCAGCTTGGACAGGGACGAAAACATTCAGTACTTC CASSLDRDENIQYF
NA NA TRBJ1-1 TRBV10-3 TGTGCCATCAGTGAGGGCGGGAACACTGAAGCTTTCTTT CAISEGGNTEAFF
NA NA TRBJ1-5 TRBV7-9 TGTGCCAGCAGCTTGGACAGCAATCAGCCCCAGCATTTT CASSLDSNQPQHF
TRBD1 once TRBJ1-5 TRBV19 TGTGCCAGTAGGACCGGACAGGGGGCAAGGAATCAGCCCCAGCATTTT CASRTGQGARNQPQHF
NA once TRBJ2-7 TRBV6-5 TGTGCCAGCAGTCCCTCCTCCTACGAGCAGTACTTC CASSPSSYEQYF
TRBD1 NA TRBJ2-1 TRBV29-1 TGCAGCGTTGTCTATCATGGGACAGCCTACAATGAGCAGTTCTTC CSVVYHGTAYNEQFF
TRBD1 NA TRBJ2-1 TRBV30 TGTGCCTGGAGAAGGACAGGGGGACCCTACAATGAGCAGTTCTTC CAWRRTGGPYNEQFF
NA NA TRBJ1-5 TRBV10-1 TGCGCCAGCAGCCCAGGGACCGATCAGCCCCAGCATTTT CASSPGTDQPQHF
NA NA TRBJ2-3 TRBV2 TGTGCCAGCAGTGTTGCTAGCCCCATCCCCACAGATACGCAGTATTTT CASSVASPIPTDTQYF
NA NA TRBJ2-1 TRBV4-1 TGCGCCAGCAGCCATTTGGACAGCTCCTACAATGAGCAGTTCTTC CASSHLDSSYNEQFF
NA NA TRBJ2-3 TRBV4-3 TGCGCCAGCAGCCAAGACTGGGAAGGGCGAGGAGATACGCAGTATTTT CASSQDWEGRGDTQYF
NA NA TRBJ2-5 TRBV6-8 TGTGCCAGCAGTTTGGGGCTCGTCGCTAGCGCGGGGGCCGAGACCCAGTACTTC CASSLGLVASAGAETQYF
TRBD2 NA TRBJ2-7 TRBV5-4 TGTGCCAGCAGCGGTAGCGGGAGCCTCTCCTACGAGCAGTACTTC CASSGSGSLSYEQYF
NA NA TRBJ2-1 TRBV9 TGTGCCAGCAGCCCAACTAGTTACTACAATGAGCAGTTCTTC CASSPTSYYNEQFF
NA NA TRBJ2-2 TRBV9 TGTGCCAGCAGCACCGGGACATTGAACACCGGGGAGCTGTTTTTT CASSTGTLNTGELFF
TRBD1 NA TRBJ2-1 TRBV18 TGTGCCAGCTCACCATTTGGGACAGGGTCGGAGAATGAGCAGTTCTTC CASSPFGTGSENEQFF
NA NA TRBJ1-1 TRBV6-5 TGTGCCAGCAGTGACCGGCGCTCTGAAGCTTTCTTT CASSDRRSEAFF
TRBD1 NA TRBJ2-7 TRBV28 TGTGCCAGCAGCCGGGACAGGGGTTACGAGCAGTACTTC CASSRDRGYEQYF
TRBD2 NA TRBJ2-7 TRBV7-9 TGTGCCAGCAGCGGCGGGAGCGAGCAGTACTTC CASSGGSEQYF
NA NA TRBJ2-2 TRBV19 TGTGCCAGTAAAGGTGGTGCTACTATACGTAACACCGGGGAGCTGTTTTTT CASKGGATIRNTGELFF
TRBD2 NA TRBJ2-5 TRBV5-1 TGCGCCAGCAGCGCGGAACCGAGGGGCGGGGGTTGGACCCAGTACTTC CASSAEPRGGGWTQYF
TRBD1 NA TRBJ1-5 TRBV28 TGTGCCAGCAGTCCCCGGACAGGGAGGCAGCCCCAGCATTTT CASSPRTGRQPQHF
TRBD2 NA TRBJ2-3 TRBV28 TGTGCCAGCAGTTTAATTTTTGGGACTACCAGGGCAGATACGCAGTATTTT CASSLIFGTTRADTQYF
NA NA TRBJ2-2 TRBV18 TGTGCCAGCTCACCATCGGGAACGAACACCGGGGAGCTGTTTTTT CASSPSGTNTGELFF
TRBD1 NA TRBJ2-6 TRBV19 TGTGCCAGTGGGAGCAGGGGGATGACTGGGGCCAACGTCCTGACTTTC CASGSRGMTGANVLTF
NA NA TRBJ2-7 TRBV4-1 TGCGCCAGCAGCCAAGCCCCGGTTGGGATCTACGAGCAGTACTTC CASSQAPVGIYEQYF
NA NA TRBJ2-3 TRBV28 TGTGCCAGCAGTCCGATAGCGGATAGCACAGATACGCAGTATTTT CASSPIADSTDTQYF
NA NA TRBJ2-3 TRBV9 TGTGCCAGCAGCGGGGACATAGGATTCACAGATACGCAGTATTTT CASSGDIGFTDTQYF
NA once TRBJ1-1 TRBV7-9 TGTGCCAGCAGCTTGGACCGTGAGACAGAGGTTTTCTTT CASSLDRETEVFF
TRBD2 NA TRBJ2-7 TRBV6-6 TGTGCCAGCAGTTATCTAGCGGGCCCTACCTCCTACGAGCAGTACTTC CASSYLAGPTSYEQYF
NA NA TRBJ1-1 TRBV7-2 TGTGCCAGCAGCTTAGAGGGTACGGGGCTGGATACTGAAGCTTTCTTT CASSLEGTGLDTEAFF
NA NA TRBJ2-6 TRBV28 TGTGCCAGCACAGAGTCTGGGGCCAACGTCCTGACTTTC CASTESGANVLTF
NA NA TRBJ1-2 TRBV4-3 TGCGCCAGCAGCCAAGGGATCGGGGGGCGCGCCTATGGCTACACCTTC CASSQGIGGRAYGYTF
TRBD1 NA TRBJ2-1 TRBV5-1 TGCGCCAGCAGCTTAGACGGACAGGGACAAAATGAGCAGTTCTTC CASSLDGQGQNEQFF
TRBD2 NA TRBJ2-1 TRBV7-2 TGTGCCAGCAGCCCTACTAGCGGGAGTCTGAATGAGCAGTTCTTC CASSPTSGSLNEQFF
NA NA TRBJ2-5 TRBV15 TGTGCCACCAGCAGAGATTCGGCGGGGCGGATTTACCAAGAGACCCAGTACTTC CATSRDSAGRIYQETQYF
TRBD2 NA TRBJ2-7 TRBV7-8 TGTGCCAGCAGCGACGCCGGGACTAGCGGGGGGGCCTACGAGCAGTACTTC CASSDAGTSGGAYEQYF
NA NA TRBJ2-5 TRBV11-2 TGTGCCAGCAGCCCAGTCCAAGAGACCCAGTACTTC CASSPVQETQYF
NA NA TRBJ2-5 TRBV29-1 TGCAGCGTTGGTCAGTCCCAAGAGACCCAGTACTTC CSVGQSQETQYF
TRBD2 NA TRBJ2-1 TRBV27 TGTGCCAGCAGTTTAGTCGGGGGGGGCTCCTACAATGAGCAGTTCTTC CASSLVGGGSYNEQFF
NA NA TRBJ2-1 TRBV6-6 TGTGCCAGCAGTTATGAGGGGTTTTACAATGAGCAGTTCTTC CASSYEGFYNEQFF
NA NA TRBJ2-1 TRBV6-1 TGTGCCAGCAATTCAAAACCCTACAATGAGCAGTTCTTC CASNSKPYNEQFF